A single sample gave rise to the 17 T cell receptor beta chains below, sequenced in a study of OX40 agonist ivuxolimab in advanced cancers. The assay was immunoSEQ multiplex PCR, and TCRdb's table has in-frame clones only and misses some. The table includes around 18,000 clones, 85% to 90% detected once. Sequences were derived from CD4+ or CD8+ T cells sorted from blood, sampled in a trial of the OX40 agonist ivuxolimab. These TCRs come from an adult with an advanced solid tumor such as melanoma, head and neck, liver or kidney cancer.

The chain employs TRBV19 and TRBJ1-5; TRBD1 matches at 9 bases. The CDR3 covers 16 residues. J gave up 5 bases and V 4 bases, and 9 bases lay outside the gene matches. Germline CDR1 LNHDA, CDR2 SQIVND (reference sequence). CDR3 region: CASSTRTGEAYQPQHF. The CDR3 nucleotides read TGTGCCAGTAGTACCCGGACAGGGGAGGCTTATCAGCCCCAGCATTTT.

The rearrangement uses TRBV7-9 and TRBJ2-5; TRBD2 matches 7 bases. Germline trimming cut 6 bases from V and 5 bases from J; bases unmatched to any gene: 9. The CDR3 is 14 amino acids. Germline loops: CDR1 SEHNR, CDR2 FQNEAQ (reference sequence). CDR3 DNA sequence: TGTGCCAGCAGTCGGGGAGGGGCAGGGGAGACCCAGTACTTC. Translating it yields CASSRGGAGETQYF.

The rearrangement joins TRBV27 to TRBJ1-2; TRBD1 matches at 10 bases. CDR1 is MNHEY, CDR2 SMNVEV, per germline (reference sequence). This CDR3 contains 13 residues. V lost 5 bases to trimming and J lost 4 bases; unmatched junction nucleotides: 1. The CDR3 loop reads CASSRDRGYGYTF. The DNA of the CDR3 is TGTGCCAGCAGTCGGGACAGGGGCTATGGCTACACCTTC.

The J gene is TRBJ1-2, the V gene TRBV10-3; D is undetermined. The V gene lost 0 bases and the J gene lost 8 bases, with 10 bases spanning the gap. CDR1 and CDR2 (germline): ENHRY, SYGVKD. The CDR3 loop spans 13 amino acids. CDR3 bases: TGTGCCATCAGTGAGTCGCAAGGCTCCGGCTACACCTTC. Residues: CAISESQGSGYTF.

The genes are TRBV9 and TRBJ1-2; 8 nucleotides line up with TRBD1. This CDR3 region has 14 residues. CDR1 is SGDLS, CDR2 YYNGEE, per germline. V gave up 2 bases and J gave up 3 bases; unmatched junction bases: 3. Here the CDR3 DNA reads TGTGCCAGCAGCGTTACAGGGGGACACTATGGCTACACCTTC. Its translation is CASSVTGGHYGYTF. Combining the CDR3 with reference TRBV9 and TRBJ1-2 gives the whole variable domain DSGVTQTPKHLITATGQRVTLRCSPRSGDLSVYWYQQSLDQGLQFLIQYYNGEERAKGNILERFSAQQFPDLHSELNLSSLELGDSALYFCASSVTGGHYGYTFGSGTRLTVV.

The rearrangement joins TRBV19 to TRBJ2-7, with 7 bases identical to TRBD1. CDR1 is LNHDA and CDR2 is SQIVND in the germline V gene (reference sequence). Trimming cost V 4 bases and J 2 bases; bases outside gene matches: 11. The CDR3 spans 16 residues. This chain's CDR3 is CASSRQGEWVTYEQYF. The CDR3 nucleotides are TGTGCCAGTAGTAGACAGGGAGAATGGGTCACCTACGAGCAGTACTTC.

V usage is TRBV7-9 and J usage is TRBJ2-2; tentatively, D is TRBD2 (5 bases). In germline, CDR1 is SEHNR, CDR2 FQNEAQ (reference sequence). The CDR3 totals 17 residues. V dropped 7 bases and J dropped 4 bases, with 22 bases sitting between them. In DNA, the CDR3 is TGTGCCAGCAACGGAGGTAGAGGCGCTGAGTCCACCGGGGAGCTGTTTTTT. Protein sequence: CASNGGRGAESTGELFF. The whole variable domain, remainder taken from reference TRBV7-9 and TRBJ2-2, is DTGVSQNPRHKITKRGQNVTFRCDPISEHNRLYWYRQTLGQGPEFLTYFQNEAQLEKSRLLSDRFSAERPKGSFSTLEIQRTEQGDSAMYLCASNGGRGAESTGELFFGEGSRLTVL.

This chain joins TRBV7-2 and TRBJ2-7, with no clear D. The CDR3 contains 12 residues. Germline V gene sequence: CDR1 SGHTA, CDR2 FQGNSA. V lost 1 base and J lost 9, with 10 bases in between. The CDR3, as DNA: TGTGCCAGCAGCTTAGGTTCCATCGGGCAGTACTTC. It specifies CASSLGSIGQYF.

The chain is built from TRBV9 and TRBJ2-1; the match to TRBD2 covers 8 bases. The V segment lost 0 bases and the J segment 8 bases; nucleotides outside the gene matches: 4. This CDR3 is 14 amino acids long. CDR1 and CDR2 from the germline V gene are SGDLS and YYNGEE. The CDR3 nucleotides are TGTGCCAGCAGCGTAGCGGGAGGGCCAGATGAGCAGTTCTTC. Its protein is CASSVAGGPDEQFF.

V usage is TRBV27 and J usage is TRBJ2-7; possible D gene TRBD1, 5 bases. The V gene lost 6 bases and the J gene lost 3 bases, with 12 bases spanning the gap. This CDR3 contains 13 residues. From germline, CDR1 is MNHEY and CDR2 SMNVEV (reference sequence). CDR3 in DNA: TGTGCCAGCAGCTCAGGGTCCCTCTACGAGCAGTACTTC. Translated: CASSSGSLYEQYF.

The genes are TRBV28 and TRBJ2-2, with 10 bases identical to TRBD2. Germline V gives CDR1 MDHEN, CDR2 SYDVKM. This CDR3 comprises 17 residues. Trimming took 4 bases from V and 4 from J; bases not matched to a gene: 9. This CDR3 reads CASSSGVAGGSTGELFF. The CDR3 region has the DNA TGTGCCAGCAGTTCCGGGGTAGCGGGAGGCTCCACCGGGGAGCTGTTTTTT.

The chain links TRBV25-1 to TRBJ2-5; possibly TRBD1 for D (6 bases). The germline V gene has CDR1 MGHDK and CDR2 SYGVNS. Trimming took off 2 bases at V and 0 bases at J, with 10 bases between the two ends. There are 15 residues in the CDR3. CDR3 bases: TGTGCCAGCAGTGAAGGGACAACGTACCAAGAGACCCAGTACTTC. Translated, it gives CASSEGTTYQETQYF.

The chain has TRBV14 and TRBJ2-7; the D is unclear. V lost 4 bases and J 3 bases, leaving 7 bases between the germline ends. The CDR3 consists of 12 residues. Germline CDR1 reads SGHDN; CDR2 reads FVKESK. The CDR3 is CASSPANYEQYF. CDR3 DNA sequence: TGTGCCAGCAGCCCTGCCAACTACGAGCAGTACTTC.

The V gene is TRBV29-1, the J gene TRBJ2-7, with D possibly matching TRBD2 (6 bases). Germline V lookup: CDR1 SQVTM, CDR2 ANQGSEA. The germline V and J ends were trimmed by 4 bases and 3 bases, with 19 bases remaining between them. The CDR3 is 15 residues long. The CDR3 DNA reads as TGCAGCGTTGTTTATTGGGAGGTCCGAGACTACGAGCAGTACTTC. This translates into CSVVYWEVRDYEQYF.

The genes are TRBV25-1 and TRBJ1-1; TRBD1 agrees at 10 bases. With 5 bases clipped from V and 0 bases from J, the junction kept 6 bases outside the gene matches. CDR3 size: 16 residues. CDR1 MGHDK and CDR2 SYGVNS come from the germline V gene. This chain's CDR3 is CASSNPGQGLNTEAFF. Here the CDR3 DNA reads TGTGCCAGCAGTAACCCGGGACAGGGGTTGAACACTGAAGCTTTCTTT.

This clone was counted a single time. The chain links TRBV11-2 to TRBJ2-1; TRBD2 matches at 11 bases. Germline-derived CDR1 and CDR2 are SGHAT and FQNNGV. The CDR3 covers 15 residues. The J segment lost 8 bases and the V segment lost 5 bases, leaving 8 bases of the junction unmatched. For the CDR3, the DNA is TGTGCCAGCAGCCCCATAGCGGGAGGGCCGGATGAGCAGTTCTTC. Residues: CASSPIAGGPDEQFF.

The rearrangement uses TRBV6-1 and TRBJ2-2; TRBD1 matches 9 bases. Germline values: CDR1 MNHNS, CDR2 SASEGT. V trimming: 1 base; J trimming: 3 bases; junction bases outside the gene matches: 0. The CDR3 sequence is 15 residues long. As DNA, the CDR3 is TGTGCCAGCAGTGAAGGGACAGGGGACACCGGGGAGCTGTTTTTT. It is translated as CASSEGTGDTGELFF.